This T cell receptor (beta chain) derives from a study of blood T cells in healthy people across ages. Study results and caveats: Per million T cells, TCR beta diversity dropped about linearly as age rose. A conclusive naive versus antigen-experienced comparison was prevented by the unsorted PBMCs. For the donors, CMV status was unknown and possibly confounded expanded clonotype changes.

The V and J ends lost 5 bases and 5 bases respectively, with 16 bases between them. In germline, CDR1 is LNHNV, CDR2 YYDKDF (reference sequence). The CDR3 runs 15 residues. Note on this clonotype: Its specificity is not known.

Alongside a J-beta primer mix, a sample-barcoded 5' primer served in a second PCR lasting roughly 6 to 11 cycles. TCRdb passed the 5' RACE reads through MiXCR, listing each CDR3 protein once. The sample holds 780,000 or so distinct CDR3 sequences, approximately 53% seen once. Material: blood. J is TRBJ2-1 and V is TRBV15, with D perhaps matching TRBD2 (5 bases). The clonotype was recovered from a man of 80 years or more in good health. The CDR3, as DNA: TGTGCCACCAGCGGGGTAGCGCGCCATAACAATGAGCAGTTCTTC. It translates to CATSGVARHNNEQFF. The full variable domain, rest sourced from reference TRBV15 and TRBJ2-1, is DAMVIQNPRYQVTQFGKPVTLSCSQTLNHNVMYWYQQKSSQAPKLLFHYYDKDFNNEADTPDNFQSRRPNTSFCFLDIRSPGLGDTAMYLCATSGVARHNNEQFFGPGTRLTVL.